This T cell receptor beta chain was sequenced during a study of shared clonotypes between healthy human individuals. The wider study: The donors, a couple of women and a few men, were aged 18 to 49. Each donor's CD8 memory used one plate, CD8 naive two, each CD4 subset three. Study outcomes and limitations: Shared clonotypes: 4.5% to 5% naive CD4, under 4% naive CD8, roughly 2.2% memory CD4, 0.4% memory CD8.

On this clone itself: Its antigen is undetermined. At one end the junction does not follow the germline gene, possibly because of a read error.

The V gene's germline CDR1 is MDHEN and CDR2 SYDVKM. This CDR3 region has 12 residues. Measured with immunoSEQ multiplex PCR; TCRdb has only the in-frame clones, and not every one. This table has some 2.1 million clones, around 95% appearing once. The study separated CD4+ cells into CD45RA+ naive and CD45RA-negative memory subsets. Input material: naive CD4+ T cells sorted from blood. Stated subset: CD45RA+ positively selected. The chain recombines TRBV28 with TRBJ2-7; 9 bases fit TRBD2. The TCR sequence derives from a man in his late teens or twenties in good health. The CDR3: CASIGLAGSGNF. The CDR3 DNA is TGTGCCAGCATCGGGCTAGCGGGGTCGGGGAACTTC.